Each of the 30 T cell receptor beta chains below was sequenced from the same sample in a study of T-cell memory formation after mild COVID-19 (dated by TCRdb to the early 2020s). Receptor amplification or capture employed 5' RACE. Sequenced on an Illumina NovaSeq 6000. Using fastp at Q25 and MiXCR, TCRdb reprocessed the public reads and kept productive beta chains. Each CDR3 protein appears once, grouped with its most common genes and DNA. For this sample there are about half a million distinct CDR3 sequences; roughly 20% appear just once. The ten biggest clones cover 9% to 15% of the sample. The sequenced sample consisted of PBMCs or a T cell subset sorted from them (not recorded which). The receptor set was obtained from an adult woman who had mild COVID-19 (a few samples of this study predate the infection). The sample titles of this study are shuffled in the database, so cell type and time point are left out; the donor was told from shared clones.

The gene calls are TRBV12-3 or TRBV12-4 and TRBJ2-7, with D tentatively TRBD2 (5 bases). Between the trimmed V and J ends, which lost 1 base and 5 bases, there was a span of 15 bases. This CDR3 region has 15 residues. The CDR3 sequence: CASSLGTTRTHEQYF. CDR3 coding DNA: TGTGCCAGCAGTTTAGGTACCACTAGAACCCACGAGCAGTACTTC.

This clonotype has more than one count but fewer than ten. Here the CDR3 DNA reads TGTGCCAGCAGTCCCCCAGGGGACTATGGCTACACCTTC. Amino acids: CASSPPGDYGYTF. This sequence joins TRBV6-5 and TRBJ1-2, with D possibly being TRBD1 (6 bases). CDR3 length: 13 residues. V lost 5 bases to trimming and J lost 3 bases, with 10 bases between them. Per the germline V gene, CDR1 is MNHEY and CDR2 is SVGAGI.

A few counts support this clonotype. Here the CDR3 DNA reads TGTGCCAGCAGAAACAGGGAAGAGACCCAGTACTTC. This gives the protein CASRNREETQYF. This sequence joins TRBV12-3 or TRBV12-4 and TRBJ2-5; possible D gene TRBD1, 6 bases. The CDR3 is made up of 12 amino acids. The V end was cut by 6 bases, the J end by 3 bases, with 8 bases between.

This clonotype was seen a few times. Written as DNA, the CDR3 is TGTGCCAGCAGCTCAGGGACTAGCGGGTCCGATGAGCAGTTCTTC. It is translated as CASSSGTSGSDEQFF. The chain combines TRBV7-9 with TRBJ2-1, with TRBD2 matching 12 bases. The germline CDR1 and CDR2 sequences are SEHNR and FQNEAQ (reference sequence). The CDR3 has 15 amino acids. V lost 4 bases, J lost 8 bases, and 6 bases stayed unmatched.

Only a few counts were recorded for this clonotype. This rearrangement joins TRBV12-3 or TRBV12-4 to TRBJ2-7, with D perhaps matching TRBD1 (6 bases). V lost 5 bases and J 0 bases, leaving 14 bases between the germline ends. The CDR3 is made up of 15 amino acids. The CDR3 region has the DNA TGTGCCAGCAGTACCTCAGGGGTTGGCTCCTACGAGCAGTACTTC. Translating it yields CASSTSGVGSYEQYF.

The chain employs TRBV5-1 and TRBJ2-5; TRBD1 agrees at 7 bases. The CDR3 has 14 amino acids. In germline, CDR1 is SGHRS, CDR2 YFSETQ. The junction had 6 bases not matched to a gene; V was cut back by 4 bases and J by 3 bases. The CDR3 is CASSDATGKETQYF. CDR3 nucleotides: TGCGCCAGCAGCGACGCGACAGGGAAAGAGACCCAGTACTTC.

The chain carries TRBV5-1 and TRBJ1-2, with TRBD1 identical over 7 bases. This CDR3 contains 13 residues. Germline V gives CDR1 SGHRS, CDR2 YFSETQ. V trimming: 4 bases; J trimming: 7 bases; junction bases outside the gene matches: 7. This chain's CDR3 is CASSTGQYIGYTF. The CDR3 region has the DNA TGCGCCAGCAGCACGGGACAGTATATTGGCTACACCTTC.

The chain employs TRBV3-1 and TRBJ2-1; 10 positions match TRBD2. Germline CDR1 and CDR2: LGHDT and YNNKEL (reference sequence). This CDR3 has 17 amino acids. With V trimmed by 4 bases and J by 6 bases, 12 bases remained unmatched. The CDR3: CASSPSELAGRLNEQFF. The CDR3 nucleotides read TGTGCCAGCAGCCCCTCGGAACTAGCGGGGAGGCTCAATGAGCAGTTCTTC.

The J gene is TRBJ2-6, the V gene TRBV27, with 7 bases that match TRBD1. V trimming: 4 bases; J trimming: 1 base; junction bases outside the gene matches: 7. Per the germline V gene, CDR1 is MNHEY and CDR2 is SMNVEV (reference sequence). The CDR3 totals 17 residues. CDR3 in DNA: TGTGCCAGCAGTTCCGGACAGGTAAAGTCTGGGGCCAACGTCCTGACTTTC. It yields the protein CASSSGQVKSGANVLTF.

This chain links TRBV6-2 or TRBV6-3 with TRBJ2-7; 8 bases line up with TRBD1. CDR3 length: 15 amino acids. Per germline, CDR1 MNHEY and CDR2 SVGEGT. V lost 4 bases and J lost 7; bases outside the gene matches: 12. CDR3 residues: CASSSAGTGYLEQYF. DNA of the CDR3: TGTGCCAGCAGTTCGGCCGGGACAGGATATTTGGAGCAGTACTTC.

The sample holds a few counts of this clonotype. The CDR3 region is CASSPADHEQFF. CDR3 nucleotides: TGTGCCAGCAGCCCCGCCGACCATGAGCAGTTCTTC. The chain combines TRBV5-6 with TRBJ2-1; D is uncertain. With 4 bases removed from V and 8 bases from J, the gap between germline ends came to 10 bases. The CDR3 contains 12 residues. Looked up from germline, CDR1 is SGHDT and CDR2 is YYEEEE.

CDR3 region: CASSKGRGDTQYF. CDR3 DNA: TGTGCCAGCAGTAAGGGCAGGGGAGATACGCAGTATTTT. The chain couples TRBV6-5 to TRBJ2-3, with D perhaps TRBD1 (6 bases). Per the germline V gene, CDR1 is MNHEY and CDR2 is SVGAGI. The CDR3 covers 13 residues. Trimming removed 5 bases from V and 5 bases from J, with 11 bases in between.

This clonotype came up a few times. The genes are TRBV5-6 and TRBJ2-2; TRBD1 aligns across 8 bases. Germline assignment: CDR1 SGHDT and CDR2 YYEEEE. Losses at the gene ends were 1 base for V and 4 bases for J; bases not matched to a gene: 9. The CDR3 loop spans 17 amino acids. CDR3 region: CASSLLGQGASTGELFF. The CDR3, as DNA: TGTGCCAGCAGCTTGCTAGGGCAGGGGGCGAGCACCGGGGAGCTGTTTTTT.

This clonotype was observed a handful of times. V usage is TRBV7-9 and J usage is TRBJ1-1; the D is unclear. Trimming stripped 0 bases from V and 6 bases from J, with 11 bases between. There are 14 residues in the CDR3. Per germline, CDR1 SEHNR and CDR2 FQNEAQ (reference sequence). Written as DNA, the CDR3 is TGTGCCAGCAGCTTAGCCGGGAATTTTGCTGAAGCTTTCTTT. It is translated as CASSLAGNFAEAFF.

The chain has TRBV9 and TRBJ1-1; D call uncertain. Trimming stripped 4 bases from V and 1 base from J, with 11 bases between. The CDR3 extends over 14 amino acids. CDR1 is SGDLS, CDR2 YYNGEE, per germline. CDR3 nucleotides: TGTGCCAGCAGCCAATCCAGTGGGAACACTGAAGCTTTCTTT. This translates into CASSQSSGNTEAFF.

The chain recombines TRBV20-1 with TRBJ2-7, with 10 bases matching TRBD1. The germline gives CDR1 DFQATT, CDR2 SNEGSKA (reference sequence). This CDR3 comprises 12 residues. Germline trimming cut 6 bases from V and 3 bases from J; bases unmatched to any gene: 2. The CDR3 loop reads CSADRGVYEQYF. CDR3 nucleotides: TGCAGTGCGGACAGGGGGGTCTACGAGCAGTACTTC.

This clonotype has just a few counts. The chain recombines TRBV7-3 with TRBJ2-3; weak D call: TRBD2 (5 bases). Per germline, CDR1 SGHTA and CDR2 FQGTGA. This CDR3 has 13 residues. Trimming cost V 5 bases and J 5 bases, with 11 bases left between them. The CDR3 DNA reads as TGTGCCAGCAGCCCCGGACTGGGAGATACGCAGTATTTT. Protein sequence: CASSPGLGDTQYF. Combining the CDR3 with reference TRBV7-3 and TRBJ2-3 gives the whole variable domain GAGVSQTPSNKVTEKGKYVELRCDPISGHTALYWYRQSLGQGPEFLIYFQGTGAADDSGLPNDRFFAVRPEGSVSTLKIQRTERGDSAVYLCASSPGLGDTQYFGPGTRLTVL.

Many counts were recorded for this clonotype. The J gene is TRBJ1-5, the V gene TRBV6-5, with 10 positions matching TRBD1. The V gene end was trimmed by 9 bases and the J gene end by 3 bases; junction bases not matched to a gene: 2. The CDR3 extends over 13 amino acids. The V gene's germline CDR1 is MNHEY and CDR2 SVGAGI. CDR3 amino acids: CASGQGDNQPQHF. The CDR3 nucleotides read TGTGCCAGTGGACAGGGGGACAATCAGCCCCAGCATTTT.

The chain has TRBV5-1 and TRBJ2-7, with TRBD1 identical over 9 bases. Germline assignment: CDR1 SGHRS and CDR2 YFSETQ. The CDR3 length is 14 residues. The V gene end was trimmed by 0 bases and the J gene end by 3 bases; junction bases not matched to a gene: 1. CDR3 nucleotides: TGCGCCAGCAGCTTGGGGGACAGGGTCTACGAGCAGTACTTC. It translates to CASSLGDRVYEQYF.

The V and J genes are TRBV5-1 and TRBJ2-7; TRBD1 agrees at 11 bases. V lost 4 bases to trimming and J lost 4 bases; unmatched junction nucleotides: 1. The CDR3 loop spans 13 amino acids. Germline CDR1 is SGHRS and CDR2 is YFSETQ. Written as DNA, the CDR3 is TGCGCCAGCAGCGGGGACAGGGGGTACGAGCAGTACTTC. It codes for CASSGDRGYEQYF.

The V gene is TRBV19, the J gene TRBJ2-2; TRBD1 matches 8 bases. Germline trimming cut 5 bases from V and 5 bases from J; bases unmatched to any gene: 7. Looked up from germline, CDR1 is LNHDA and CDR2 is SQIVND (reference sequence). CDR3 size: 15 residues. This chain's CDR3 is CASSYTGGSTGELFF. CDR3 bases: TGTGCCAGTAGTTACACAGGGGGGAGTACCGGGGAGCTGTTTTTT.

The chain is built from TRBV5-1 and TRBJ1-2, with D tentatively TRBD1 (5 bases). CDR3 length: 13 amino acids. Germline V CDR1 and CDR2: SGHRS, YFSETQ. Trimming shortened V by 4 bases and J by 7 bases, and 14 bases separated the two germline ends. The CDR3 loop reads CASSQLPGRGYTF. The CDR3 DNA reads as TGCGCCAGCAGCCAATTACCGGGACGTGGCTACACCTTC.

The chain uses TRBV6-2 or TRBV6-3 and TRBJ2-1, with 12 bases aligning to TRBD2. With 2 bases clipped from V and 4 bases from J, the junction kept 15 bases outside the gene matches. The germline CDR1 and CDR2 sequences are MNHEY and SVGEGT. This CDR3 is 20 amino acids long. The CDR3 region is CASSYPTTSGSATAYNEQFF. CDR3 in DNA: TGTGCCAGCAGTTACCCCACGACTAGCGGGAGTGCCACTGCTTACAATGAGCAGTTCTTC.

The chain is built from TRBV5-1 and TRBJ1-1, with D perhaps TRBD1 (6 bases). Germline V gene data show CDR1 as SGHRS and CDR2 as YFSETQ. The CDR3 runs to 12 residues. The V end was cut by 2 bases, the J end by 7 bases, with 9 bases between. The CDR3 reads CASSFPGVEAFF. The CDR3 DNA reads TGCGCCAGCAGCTTCCCAGGGGTTGAAGCTTTCTTT.

This rearrangement joins TRBV3-1 to TRBJ1-5; possibly TRBD1 for D (5 bases). Trimming cost V 4 bases and J 4 bases, with 20 bases left between them. The CDR3 runs 17 residues. CDR1 and CDR2 (germline): LGHDT, YNNKEL (reference sequence). In DNA form, the CDR3 reads TGTGCCAGCAGCCGCCCCCCGGGGGTGGTACAAAATCAGCCCCAGCATTTT. Protein: CASSRPPGVVQNQPQHF.

The chain links TRBV7-2 to TRBJ1-5; TRBD1 might be the D (5 bases). This CDR3 is 18 amino acids long. The V and J ends lost 1 base and 0 bases respectively, with 16 bases between them. The V gene's germline CDR1 is SGHTA and CDR2 FQGNSA. In DNA form, the CDR3 reads TGTGCCAGCAGCTTAGTAGTGAGAACAGGAACTAGCAATCAGCCCCAGCATTTT. It codes for CASSLVVRTGTSNQPQHF.

This chain joins TRBV20-1 and TRBJ1-2; 12 bases fit TRBD1. Germline V lookup: CDR1 DFQATT, CDR2 SNEGSKA (reference sequence). The CDR3 extends over 14 amino acids. With V trimmed by 5 bases and J by 7 bases, 8 bases remained unmatched. CDR3 in amino acids: CSAEPGQGASGYTF. In DNA form, the CDR3 reads TGCAGTGCTGAACCGGGACAGGGGGCAAGTGGCTACACCTTC.

This clonotype occurred many times. This chain joins TRBV28 and TRBJ2-5; either TRBD1 or TRBD2 may supply D (5 bases each). Germline V gene sequence: CDR1 MDHEN, CDR2 SYDVKM. The V gene lost 6 bases and the J gene lost 3 bases, with 14 bases spanning the gap. This CDR3 is 14 amino acids long. CDR3 in amino acids: CASRTPGRKETQYF. CDR3 coding DNA: TGTGCCAGCAGGACTCCGGGACGGAAAGAGACCCAGTACTTC.

The table lists this clonotype with a few counts. The chain uses TRBV5-6 and TRBJ2-3, with 10 nucleotides matching TRBD2. Germline CDR1 and CDR2: SGHDT and YYEEEE. With V trimmed by 4 bases and J by 3 bases, 8 bases remained unmatched. The CDR3 length is 16 residues. CDR3 in amino acids: CASSDLAGAPTDTQYF. The CDR3, as DNA: TGTGCCAGCAGCGATCTAGCGGGGGCTCCTACAGATACGCAGTATTTT.

This clonotype occurred a few times. The rearrangement uses TRBV20-1 and TRBJ1-6, with D possibly TRBD1 on 5 matching bases. The CDR3 length is 17 residues. Between the trimmed V and J ends, which lost 0 bases and 8 bases, there was a span of 20 bases. CDR1 is DFQATT and CDR2 is SNEGSKA in the germline V gene (reference sequence). CDR3 region: CSARESGRDVFHSPLHF. CDR3 bases: TGCAGTGCTAGAGAATCCGGCAGGGACGTATTCCATTCACCCCTCCACTTT.